Below are 32 T cell receptor beta chains sequenced from a single sample in a study of neoadjuvant nivolumab and ipilimumab in lung cancer (dated by TCRdb to the early 2020s). Libraries were built with the immunoSEQ multiplex PCR assay. TCRdb limited this immuneACCESS table to in-frame rearrangements with V and J called. A share of clones is missing; checked studies link under half to unresolved V genes, and the rest is unexplained. The sample table records approximately 40,000 clones; 80% to 90% of these occur just once. The biggest ten clones account for approximately 3.4% of the sample. The time point label on this specimen signifies: pretherapy, before neoadjuvant immune checkpoint inhibitors. The sequenced sample was peripheral blood, obtained before neoadjuvant nivolumab, alone or with ipilimumab. The receptors come from an adult with non-small cell lung cancer.

This chain joins TRBV28 and TRBJ1-5; unclear D gene. The CDR3 has 13 residues. The V and J ends lost 6 bases and 1 base respectively, with 7 bases between them. The germline V gene encodes CDR1 MDHEN and CDR2 SYDVKM. The CDR3 region is CASSRRSNQPQHF. CDR3 in DNA: TGTGCCAGCAGCCGGAGGAGCAATCAGCCCCAGCATTTT.

The CDR3: CASSSQQSSGGETQYF. The CDR3 region has the DNA TGTGCCAGCAGCAGCCAGCAATCGTCGGGAGGAGAGACCCAGTACTTC. The gene calls are TRBV7-8 and TRBJ2-5; 7 positions match TRBD2. CDR1 SGHVS and CDR2 FQNEAQ come from the germline V gene. After removal of 5 bases from V and 4 bases from J, the junction contained 13 bases not matched to a gene. The CDR3 consists of 16 residues. Full variable domain (missing parts from reference TRBV7-8 and TRBJ2-5): GAGVSQSPRYKVAKRGQDVALRCDPISGHVSLFWYQQALGQGPEFLTYFQNEAQLDKSGLPSDRFFAERPEGSVSTLKIQRTQQEDSAVYLCASSSQQSSGGETQYFGPGTRLLVL.

This clone was recorded only once. The CDR3 DNA reads as TGTGCCAGCAGCCCTAGTCCGGGCCGGAACACAGATACGCAGTATTTT. Its translation: CASSPSPGRNTDTQYF. This sequence joins TRBV7-9 and TRBJ2-3; D call uncertain. Between the trimmed V and J ends, which lost 5 bases and 2 bases, there was a span of 17 bases. Looked up from germline, CDR1 is SEHNR and CDR2 is FQNEAQ (reference sequence). This CDR3 region has 16 residues.

This chain joins TRBV20-1 and TRBJ2-7; a weak D match, TRBD1 (6 bases). Trimming removed 4 bases from V and 5 bases from J, with 9 bases in between. The CDR3 consists of 11 residues. Looked up from germline, CDR1 is DFQATT and CDR2 is SNEGSKA (reference sequence). The CDR3 protein is CSATGTHEQYF. The CDR3 bases are TGCAGTGCTACCGGGACACACGAGCAGTACTTC.

This chain uses TRBV6-1 with TRBJ2-1; 10 bases line up with TRBD1. The J segment lost 6 bases and the V segment lost 5 bases, leaving 4 bases of the junction unmatched. In germline, CDR1 is MNHNS, CDR2 SASEGT. CDR3 size: 14 residues. DNA of the CDR3: TGTGCCAGCAGTATCCGGACAGGGGGCAATGAGCAGTTCTTC. As protein: CASSIRTGGNEQFF.

The chain employs TRBV28 and TRBJ1-4, with TRBD1 matching 9 bases. The CDR3 is made up of 15 amino acids. CDR1 is MDHEN, CDR2 SYDVKM, per germline. The ends lost 3 bases at V and 3 bases at J; junction bases unmatched: 2. Here the CDR3 DNA reads TGTGCCAGCAGTTTTGGGGACAGGGCTAATGAAAAACTGTTTTTT. Its protein is CASSFGDRANEKLFF. The complete variable domain, with remaining parts taken from reference TRBV28 and TRBJ1-4, reads DVKVTQSSRYLVKRTGEKVFLECVQDMDHENMFWYRQDPGLGLRLIYFSYDVKMKEKGDIPEGYSVSREKKERFSLILESASTNQTSMYLCASSFGDRANEKLFFGSGTQLSVL.

The V and J genes are TRBV18 and TRBJ2-1; no definite D call. V dropped 0 bases and J dropped 4 bases, with 7 bases sitting between them. Per germline, CDR1 KGHSH and CDR2 LQKENI. The CDR3 is 14 amino acids. The CDR3 region is CASSPPSRYNEQFF. CDR3 nucleotides: TGTGCCAGCTCACCACCGAGCAGGTACAATGAGCAGTTCTTC. Full variable domain (rest looked up from reference TRBV18 and TRBJ2-1): NAGVMQNPRHLVRRRGQEARLRCSPMKGHSHVYWYRQLPEEGLKFMVYLQKENIIDESGMPKERFSAEFPKEGPSILRIQQVVRGDSAAYFCASSPPSRYNEQFFGPGTRLTVL.

The V and J genes are TRBV5-6 and TRBJ2-3; D is uncertain. V shed 4 bases and J shed 2 bases, with 8 bases lying between them. This CDR3 contains 13 residues. Germline CDR1 SGHDT, CDR2 YYEEEE. CDR3 residues: CASSKFTTDTQYF. The CDR3 nucleotides read TGTGCCAGCAGCAAGTTTACCACAGATACGCAGTATTTT.

The genes are TRBV30 and TRBJ1-1; TRBD1 might be the D (5 bases). V was pared by 3 bases and J by 5 bases, with 10 bases between. The CDR3 consists of 12 residues. CDR1 GTSNPN and CDR2 SVGIG come from the germline V gene (reference sequence). The CDR3 region has the DNA TGTGCCTGGAGCCCCAGGGTTACTGAAGCTTTCTTT. This sequence encodes CAWSPRVTEAFF.

This chain links TRBV7-2 with TRBJ2-3; D perhaps matches TRBD1 (6 bases). The CDR3 runs to 14 residues. Germline V gene lookup returns CDR1 SGHTA and CDR2 FQGNSA. V was cut by 5 bases and J by 4 bases, with 13 bases left in between. The CDR3 nucleotides read TGTGCCAGCAGCATAACAGGGTCCCCAGATACGCAGTATTTT. Its protein is CASSITGSPDTQYF.

The genes are TRBV9 and TRBJ2-6; D call uncertain. Trimming stripped 1 base from V and 0 bases from J, with 5 bases between. The germline gives CDR1 SGDLS, CDR2 YYNGEE. The CDR3 is 15 amino acids. Written as DNA, the CDR3 is TGTGCCAGCAGCGTAATAGCCTCTGGGGCCAACGTCCTGACTTTC. Translation gives CASSVIASGANVLTF.

The rearrangement joins TRBV11-2 to TRBJ2-7; D is ambiguous. Germline CDR1 is SGHAT and CDR2 is FQNNGV. This CDR3 contains 12 residues. Deletions cut 4 bases from V and 3 bases from J, with 7 bases between. For the CDR3, the DNA is TGTGCCAGCAGCTCGACCCGCTACGAGCAGTACTTC. Translating it yields CASSSTRYEQYF.

The CDR3 DNA follows: TGTGCCAGCAGCTTAGGTGATAGATTGAACACTGAAGCTTTCTTT. Amino acid sequence: CASSLGDRLNTEAFF. The chain joins TRBV7-2 to TRBJ1-1; D call uncertain. The CDR3 is 15 residues long. Looked up from germline, CDR1 is SGHTA and CDR2 is FQGNSA. Trimming removed 1 base from V and 0 bases from J, with 9 bases in between.

V gene TRBV5-1 combines with J gene TRBJ2-3; D is perhaps TRBD1 or TRBD2 (5 bases each). CDR1 and CDR2 (germline): SGHRS, YFSETQ. The length of the CDR3 is 15 residues. V was shortened by 4 bases and J by 2 bases, with 14 bases between the two germline ends. The CDR3 coding sequence is TGCGCCAGCAGCATAGGACCGGGGCTCACAGATACGCAGTATTTT. Its translation is CASSIGPGLTDTQYF.

The rearrangement links TRBV18 to TRBJ1-4; D perhaps matches TRBD1 (6 bases). Germline V lookup: CDR1 KGHSH, CDR2 LQKENI. V lost 6 bases, J lost 4 bases, and 15 bases lay in between. The CDR3 has 15 amino acids. CDR3 protein: CASSPREGDNEKLFF. DNA of the CDR3: TGTGCCAGCTCCCCCCGGGAGGGGGATAATGAAAAACTGTTTTTT.

The V gene is TRBV5-4, the J gene TRBJ2-7; 8 bases are a match to TRBD1. Germline V CDR1 and CDR2: SGHNT, YYREEE (reference sequence). The trim removed 4 bases at V and 3 bases at J, leaving 9 bases unmatched. The CDR3 contains 15 residues. CDR3 sequence: CASSPGTGYLYEQYF. For the CDR3, the DNA is TGTGCCAGCAGCCCCGGGACAGGTTACCTCTACGAGCAGTACTTC.

The chain links TRBV7-3 to TRBJ2-5; 7 bases align to TRBD2. The CDR3 has 16 residues. V was pared by 3 bases and J by 0 bases, with 7 bases of the junction left unmatched. From germline, CDR1 is SGHTA and CDR2 FQGTGA. CDR3 in amino acids: CASSFSGGRNQETQYF. In DNA, the CDR3 is TGTGCCAGCAGCTTTAGCGGCGGGAGAAACCAAGAGACCCAGTACTTC.

J is TRBJ2-7 and V is TRBV6-1; D gene ambiguous. Trimming cost V 3 bases and J 5 bases, with 8 bases left between them. Per germline, CDR1 MNHNS and CDR2 SASEGT. The CDR3 is made up of 12 amino acids. CDR3 nucleotides: TGTGCCAGCAGTGATTTGGGTAACGAGCAGTACTTC. Translation gives CASSDLGNEQYF.

The chain uses TRBV27 and TRBJ1-4; D remains unclear. CDR1 is MNHEY, CDR2 SMNVEV, per germline (reference sequence). V was shortened by 3 bases and J by 7 bases, with 6 bases between the two germline ends. The length of the CDR3 is 12 residues. The CDR3 reads CASSFSGEKLFF. For the CDR3, the DNA is TGTGCCAGCAGTTTTTCCGGTGAAAAACTGTTTTTT.

This clone occurred once. The chain joins TRBV5-1 to TRBJ1-2; 8 bases line up with TRBD1. From germline, CDR1 is SGHRS and CDR2 YFSETQ. Unmatched junction bases numbered 4, after V lost 3 bases and J lost 3 bases. The CDR3 is 14 residues long. The CDR3 region has the DNA TGCGCCAGCAGCTCGCAGGGGGCACACTATGGCTACACCTTC. This encodes CASSSQGAHYGYTF.

About this clone: The sample contains more than one DNA sequence encoding this CDR3. The chain joins TRBV5-8 to TRBJ1-2, with TRBD1 identical over 8 bases. After removal of 1 base from V and 4 bases from J, the junction contained 12 bases not matched to a gene. Germline values: CDR1 SGHTS, CDR2 YDEGEE. The CDR3 totals 17 residues. The CDR3 coding sequence is TGTGCCAGCAGCTTGAGGCCAGGGGGCAGAAGTGGCTATGGCTACACCTTC. It codes for CASSLRPGGRSGYGYTF.

The chain has TRBV18 and TRBJ2-1; D uncertain. The germline V and J ends were trimmed by 3 bases and 5 bases, with 8 bases remaining between them. From germline, CDR1 is KGHSH and CDR2 LQKENI. CDR3 size: 13 residues. The CDR3 loop is CASSPRGHNEQFF. The CDR3 DNA reads TGTGCCAGCTCACCGCGAGGCCACAATGAGCAGTTCTTC.

The chain employs TRBV7-6 and TRBJ2-2, with 12 nucleotides matching TRBD2. V shed 6 bases and J 4 bases; nucleotides not matched to a gene: 6. The CDR3 sequence is 16 residues long. The germline CDR1 and CDR2 sequences are SGHVS and FNYEAQ. The CDR3 sequence: CASSPSGRAPTGELFF. The CDR3 DNA reads TGTGCCAGCAGTCCTAGCGGGAGGGCCCCCACCGGGGAGCTGTTTTTT.

V is TRBV28 and J is TRBJ2-7, with D perhaps assigned TRBD1 or TRBD2 (5 bases each). This CDR3 has 14 residues. The ends were cut back, 5 bases at V and 2 bases at J, with 13 bases in the middle. CDR1 is MDHEN and CDR2 is SYDVKM in the germline V gene. The CDR3: CASSPPQGAYEQYF. In nucleotides, the CDR3 is TGTGCCAGCAGTCCACCCCAGGGAGCCTACGAGCAGTACTTC.

The chain uses TRBV19 and TRBJ2-2; D is uncertain. V shed 5 bases and J shed 6 bases, with 13 bases lying between them. CDR3 length: 14 residues. The V gene's germline CDR1 is LNHDA and CDR2 SQIVND (reference sequence). The DNA of the CDR3 is TGTGCCAGTAGTTCTTCCCGGGCATCCGGGGAGCTGTTTTTT. Its protein product is CASSSSRASGELFF.

The V call is TRBV7-3, the J call TRBJ1-1, with D possibly matching TRBD1 (6 bases). V was cut by 1 base and J by 4 bases, with 19 bases left in between. CDR1 SGHTA and CDR2 FQGTGA come from the germline V gene. This CDR3 spans 17 amino acids. The CDR3 region is CASSLNAVGGLGTEAFF. CDR3 in DNA: TGTGCCAGCAGCTTAAATGCGGTAGGGGGGCTGGGCACTGAAGCTTTCTTT.

CDR3 sequence (DNA): TGTGCCAGCAGCTCGAGCGGGAGAAAGTACAATGAGCAGTTCTTC. This encodes CASSSSGRKYNEQFF. The V and J genes are TRBV11-2 and TRBJ2-1; 8 bases align to TRBD2. This CDR3 has 15 residues. Trimming took 4 bases from V and 4 from J; bases not matched to a gene: 6. Germline lookup yields CDR1 SGHAT and CDR2 FQNNGV.

The gene calls are TRBV11-2 and TRBJ2-6; unclear D gene. The CDR3 is made up of 15 amino acids. CDR1 is SGHAT and CDR2 is FQNNGV in the germline V gene. The germline V and J ends were trimmed by 3 bases and 2 bases, with 8 bases remaining between them. The CDR3 region is CASSFPGPGANVLTF. CDR3 DNA sequence: TGTGCCAGCAGCTTCCCAGGCCCTGGGGCCAACGTCCTGACTTTC.

The chain employs TRBV18 and TRBJ2-6; D is ambiguous. The CDR3 sequence is 13 residues long. V was clipped by 0 bases and J by 4 bases, with 1 base between them. Per the germline V gene, CDR1 is KGHSH and CDR2 is LQKENI. The CDR3 region is CASSPPGANVLTF. The DNA of the CDR3 is TGTGCCAGCTCACCACCCGGGGCCAACGTCCTGACTTTC.

CDR3 sequence: CASSLLKAGELFF. The CDR3 DNA follows: TGTGCCAGCAGCTTATTGAAGGCCGGGGAGCTGTTTTTT. The chain combines TRBV7-3 with TRBJ2-2; no firm D call. Germline loops: CDR1 SGHTA, CDR2 FQGTGA. The CDR3 length is 13 residues. V was shortened by 2 bases and J by 6 bases, with 7 bases between the two germline ends.

The V and J genes are TRBV4-2 and TRBJ2-7; TRBD2 agrees at 14 bases. Germline CDR1 LGHNA, CDR2 YNFKEQ. The CDR3 consists of 15 residues. After removal of 7 bases from V and 5 bases from J, the junction contained 7 bases not matched to a gene. In nucleotides, the CDR3 is TGTGCCAGCACCCTTGGGGGACTAGCGGGAGACGAGCAGTACTTC. It translates to CASTLGGLAGDEQYF.

J is TRBJ1-1 and V is TRBV7-9, with D maybe TRBD1 (5 bases). This CDR3 has 14 residues. From germline, CDR1 is SEHNR and CDR2 FQNEAQ (reference sequence). V was clipped by 3 bases and J by 0 bases, with 8 bases between them. This chain's CDR3 is CASSLRGMNTEAFF. DNA for the CDR3: TGTGCCAGCAGCTTGAGGGGTATGAACACTGAAGCTTTCTTT. Full variable domain (rest looked up from reference TRBV7-9 and TRBJ1-1): DTGVSQNPRHKITKRGQNVTFRCDPISEHNRLYWYRQTLGQGPEFLTYFQNEAQLEKSRLLSDRFSAERPKGSFSTLEIQRTEQGDSAMYLCASSLRGMNTEAFFGQGTRLTVV.